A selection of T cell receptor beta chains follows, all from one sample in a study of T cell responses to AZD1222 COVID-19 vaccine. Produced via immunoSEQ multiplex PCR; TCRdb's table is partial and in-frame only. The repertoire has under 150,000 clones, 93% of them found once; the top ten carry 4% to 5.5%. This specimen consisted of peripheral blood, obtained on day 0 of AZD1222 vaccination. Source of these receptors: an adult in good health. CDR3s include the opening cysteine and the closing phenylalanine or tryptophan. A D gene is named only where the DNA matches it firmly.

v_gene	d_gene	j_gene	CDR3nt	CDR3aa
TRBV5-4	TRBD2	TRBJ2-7	TGTGCCAGCAGCTTGGGACTAGCGGGAGACGAGCAGTACTTC	CASSLGLAGDEQYF
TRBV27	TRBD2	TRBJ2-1	TGTGCCAGCAGTTTAGGGCTAGCGGCCTACAATGAGCAGTTCTTC	CASSLGLAAYNEQFF
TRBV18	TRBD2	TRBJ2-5	TGTGCCAGCTCACCACAGTCAGCGGGACAAGAGACCCAGTACTTC	CASSPQSAGQETQYF
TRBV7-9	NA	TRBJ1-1	TGTGCCAGCAGCTTAACGGGGCCTGGCACTGAAGCTTTCTTT	CASSLTGPGTEAFF
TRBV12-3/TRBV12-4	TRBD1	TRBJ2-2	TGTGCCAGCCTAAGGACAGGGACCGGGGAGCTGTTTTTT	CASLRTGTGELFF
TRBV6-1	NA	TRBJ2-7	TGTGCCAGCAGTGAATCCTGGGAAGGATACGAGCAGTACTTC	CASSESWEGYEQYF
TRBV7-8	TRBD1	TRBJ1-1	TGTGCCAGCAGCAAAAGACAGGGTGGCGGAATTACTGAAGCTTTCTTT	CASSKRQGGGITEAFF
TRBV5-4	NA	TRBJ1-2	TGTGCCAGCAGCTTATTGGGACATCGGGAATATGGCTACACCTTC	CASSLLGHREYGYTF
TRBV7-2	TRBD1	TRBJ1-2	TGTGCCAGCAGCTTAGCAGGGGGCAGGGGGCCAAACAACTATGGCTACACCTTC	CASSLAGGRGPNNYGYTF
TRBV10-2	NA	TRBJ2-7	TGCGCCAGCAGTGAGACAGGGATCTCCTACGAGCAGTACTTC	CASSETGISYEQYF